What follows are 9 T cell receptor beta chains derived from one specimen sequenced in a study of T-cell reconstitution after alpha-beta-depleted transplantation in children. The library targeted TCRbeta and was prepared with unique molecular identifiers. In TCRdb, the PCR reads were re-called with MiXCR into one record per CDR3 protein. The profile shows 300,000 or so distinct CDR3 sequences, approximately 23% of them singletons. The input for sequencing was PBMCs, mostly from graft donor cells, taken 180 days after TCRalphabeta/CD19-depleted stem cell transplant. The receptors here all came from a male patient under 18 who had a stem cell transplant for acute lymphoblastic leukemia, so the T cells may come from the graft donor.

The V gene is TRBV6-5, the J gene TRBJ2-7; 9 positions agree with TRBD1. The V gene's germline CDR1 is MNHEY and CDR2 SVGAGI. V gave up 4 bases and J gave up 4 bases; unmatched junction bases: 8. This CDR3 spans 15 amino acids. The CDR3 sequence: CASSWDQQGAYEQYF. The CDR3 bases are TGTGCCAGCAGTTGGGACCAACAGGGGGCTTACGAGCAGTACTTC.

This clonotype was observed a handful of times. The chain carries TRBV13 and TRBJ2-7; 10 positions agree with TRBD2. The CDR3 loop spans 13 amino acids. The germline V gene has CDR1 PRHDT and CDR2 FYEKMQ (reference sequence). J gave up 7 bases and V 3 bases, and 3 bases lay outside the gene matches. The DNA for the CDR3 is TGTGCCAGCAGCTTCGATAGCGGGAGGGAGCAGTACTTC. It translates to CASSFDSGREQYF.

The V and J genes are TRBV7-2 and TRBJ2-7; the match to TRBD2 covers 14 bases. Germline CDR1 and CDR2: SGHTA and FQGNSA. V dropped 5 bases and J dropped 4; count of bases not matched to a gene: 10. The CDR3 has 17 residues. The CDR3 loop is CASSPIGTSGSEYEQYF. CDR3 sequence (DNA): TGTGCCAGCAGCCCTATCGGGACTAGCGGGAGCGAATACGAGCAGTACTTC.

About this clonotype itself: This may arise from a read error, as a much more abundant clone is one base away. The chain combines TRBV5-1 with TRBJ2-7; possibly TRBD1 for D (6 bases). The CDR3 contains 13 residues. The V gene's germline CDR1 is SGHRS and CDR2 YFSETQ. The V end lost 3 bases, the J end lost 9 bases, and 16 bases lay between the germline ends. The CDR3: CASSWDTRGAQYF. CDR3 DNA sequence: TGCGCCAGCAGCTGGGACACCCGAGGCGCGCAGTACTTC.

Only a few counts were recorded for this clonotype. This chain connects TRBV20-1 to TRBJ1-5; D remains unclear. Germline lookup yields CDR1 DFQATT and CDR2 SNEGSKA (reference sequence). The CDR3 sequence is 12 residues long. V lost 3 bases, J lost 4 bases, and 7 bases lay in between. In DNA, the CDR3 is TGCAGTGCTAGGAGGCCGAATCAGCCCCAGCATTTT. This codes for CSARRPNQPQHF.

This clonotype was recorded only once. V gene TRBV11-2 combines with J gene TRBJ2-1; 8 bases are shared with TRBD1. The CDR3 runs 15 residues. J was trimmed by 8 bases and V by 1 base; bases with no gene match: 7. Germline V gives CDR1 SGHAT, CDR2 FQNNGV. The CDR3 protein is CASSLAQGAADEQFF. The CDR3 DNA sequence: TGTGCCAGCAGCTTAGCCCAGGGGGCGGCGGATGAGCAGTTCTTC.

This clonotype was picked up a small number of times. This chain connects TRBV5-1 to TRBJ2-5; 8 bases map to TRBD2. The germline CDR1 and CDR2 sequences are SGHRS and YFSETQ. This CDR3 has 15 residues. J lost 1 base, V lost 0 bases, and 2 bases had no gene match. CDR3 amino acids: CASSLAGGLQETQYF. In nucleotides, the CDR3 is TGCGCCAGCAGCTTGGCGGGGGGGCTCCAAGAGACCCAGTACTTC.

The rearrangement uses TRBV6-5 and TRBJ1-2, with 7 nucleotides matching TRBD1. This CDR3 is 11 amino acids long. Germline V gene lookup returns CDR1 MNHEY and CDR2 SVGAGI. V dropped 6 bases and J dropped 8; count of bases not matched to a gene: 3. DNA for the CDR3: TGTGCCAGCAGCAACAGGGGCGGCTACACCTTC. This gives the protein CASSNRGGYTF.

The chain joins TRBV27 to TRBJ2-7; 7 bases align to TRBD2. This CDR3 has 14 residues. In germline, CDR1 is MNHEY, CDR2 SMNVEV (reference sequence). Trimming cost V 1 base and J 5 bases; bases outside gene matches: 5. CDR3 sequence: CASSLWALANEQYF. The CDR3 bases are TGTGCCAGCAGTTTATGGGCACTAGCGAACGAGCAGTACTTC.